A single sample gave rise to the 19 T cell receptor beta chains below, sequenced in a study of regulatory T cells in long-lasting Graves disease. Time point described: newly diagnosed GD, antithyroid drugs for less than 3 months. PBMC RNA was the source of the TCR library. Sequencing libraries for TCR beta were prepared with iRepertoire HTBI primers and Arm-PCR of CDR3 regions. TCRdb itself ran the multiplex PCR reads through MiXCR, one entry per CDR3 protein. The sample gives a few hundred thousand distinct CDR3 sequences, about 12% of which show up once; approximately 19% is in the top ten. These data were likewise used in another study, on T cells in Graves' hyperthyroidism and ophthalmopathy.

The sequenced sample was peripheral blood mononuclear cells (PBMCs), obtained at new diagnosis, from a patient treated with antithyroid drugs. The source of these receptors is a woman between 18 and 30 years old with Graves disease.

This clonotype was detected ten times or more. The chain has TRBV30 and TRBJ2-3, with 12 bases matching TRBD2. CDR1 and CDR2 from the germline V gene are GTSNPN and SVGIG (reference sequence). This CDR3 has 15 residues. J gave up 4 bases and V 2 bases, and 4 bases lay outside the gene matches. For the CDR3, the DNA is TGTGCCTGGAGTCCGACTAGCGGGAGAGCAGATACGCAGTATTTT. Its protein is CAWSPTSGRADTQYF.

This clonotype was counted many times. V gene TRBV20-1 combines with J gene TRBJ2-1; 8 bases are a match to TRBD2. The V and J ends lost 5 bases and 7 bases, in that order; junction bases with no gene match: 13. CDR1 is DFQATT and CDR2 is SNEGSKA in the germline V gene (reference sequence). CDR3 length equals 15 residues. CDR3 coding DNA: TGCAGTGCTCCACATAGCGGGATAGGAAGAAATGAGCAGTTCTTC. Amino acid sequence: CSAPHSGIGRNEQFF.

V usage is TRBV12-3 or TRBV12-4 and J usage is TRBJ1-5; TRBD1 is a possible D gene (5 bases). The CDR3 is made up of 14 amino acids. The V end lost 3 bases, the J end lost 6 bases, and 12 bases lay between the germline ends. CDR3 nucleotides: TGTGCCAGCAGTTTTCTGAGGGGCGGTCAGCCCCAGCATTTT. This gives the protein CASSFLRGGQPQHF.

The chain recombines TRBV18 with TRBJ1-5; TRBD1 matches 10 bases. Germline V lookup: CDR1 KGHSH, CDR2 LQKENI. J gave up 8 bases and V 6 bases, and 13 bases lay outside the gene matches. There are 16 residues in the CDR3. The CDR3 coding sequence is TGTGCCAGCTCGCCAGAAGGACAGGGGGTAGGTGAGCCCCAGCATTTT. Translation: CASSPEGQGVGEPQHF.

This clonotype appeared a few times. This chain links TRBV27 with TRBJ1-2; 7 bases line up with TRBD1. The junction had 4 bases not matched to a gene; V was cut back by 6 bases and J by 6 bases. Per the germline V gene, CDR1 is MNHEY and CDR2 is SMNVEV (reference sequence). The CDR3 covers 12 residues. The CDR3 here is CASRYRGHGYTF. CDR3 in DNA: TGTGCCAGCAGATACAGGGGTCATGGCTACACCTTC.

There are a few counts of this clonotype. V is TRBV24-1 and J is TRBJ2-1; 9 bases are a match to TRBD1. The CDR3 length is 12 residues. Germline CDR1 and CDR2: KGHDR and SFDVKD. J was trimmed by 7 bases and V by 10 bases; bases with no gene match: 4. CDR3: CATGQGGNEQFF. CDR3 coding DNA: TGTGCCACGGGACAGGGTGGGAATGAGCAGTTCTTC.

The chain combines TRBV20-1 with TRBJ2-4; D is unclear. The germline V gene has CDR1 DFQATT and CDR2 SNEGSKA (reference sequence). The CDR3 contains 13 residues. Trimming removed 4 bases from V and 2 bases from J, with 9 bases in between. The CDR3 DNA reads as TGCAGTGCTACCAGGCCGACCAAAAACATTCAGTACTTC. Translating it yields CSATRPTKNIQYF.

This clonotype came up once. Since a much larger clone is just one base distant, this may be a read error. This chain joins TRBV12-3 or TRBV12-4 and TRBJ2-7; 9 bases are a match to TRBD2. V shed 2 bases, J shed 7 bases, and the junction held 9 bases outside the gene matches. The CDR3 has 15 amino acids. The CDR3 DNA reads as TGTGCCAGCAGTTTAAGGCGGGGGGGATACAATGAGCAGTACTTC. Translated, it gives CASSLRRGGYNEQYF.

This clonotype was seen only a few times. The rearrangement joins TRBV3-1 to TRBJ2-1; 13 positions match TRBD2. V was pared by 2 bases and J by 0 bases, with 13 bases of the junction left unmatched. Germline values: CDR1 LGHDT, CDR2 YNNKEL (reference sequence). This CDR3 has 21 residues. CDR3 loop: CASSQRRPRTSGSLSYNEQFF. In DNA, the CDR3 is TGTGCCAGCAGCCAACGTAGGCCTCGGACTAGCGGGAGCCTCTCCTACAATGAGCAGTTCTTC.

This clonotype has just a few counts. This rearrangement joins TRBV24-1 to TRBJ2-1; D gene unclear. Germline V gene sequence: CDR1 KGHDR, CDR2 SFDVKD. There are 14 residues in the CDR3. V shed 5 bases and J shed 9 bases, with 16 bases lying between them. DNA of the CDR3: TGTGCCACCAGTGCGGGCGAGTCCTTGGGTGAGCAGTTCTTC. Encoded protein: CATSAGESLGEQFF.

This clonotype has only a few counts. The junction differs from germline at one of its ends, possibly a read error. The chain has TRBV6-2 or TRBV6-3 and TRBJ1-2, with TRBD1 matching over 11 bases. Germline V lookup: CDR1 MNHEY, CDR2 SVGEGT. The CDR3 spans 15 residues. The CDR3 nucleotides read TGTGCCGGCAGTCCCTGGACAGGGGGCAGCTATGGCTACACCTTC. It yields the protein CAGSPWTGGSYGYTF.

This clonotype showed up many times. This chain connects TRBV12-3 or TRBV12-4 to TRBJ1-1; D is unclear. V lost 5 bases to trimming and J lost 10 bases, with 17 bases between them. CDR3 length: 13 residues. For the CDR3, the DNA is TGTGCCAGCAGTCCCGACGTTGCGGGTCCAGCTTTCTTT. Translation: CASSPDVAGPAFF.

Many counts were recorded for this clonotype. V and J are TRBV2 and TRBJ1-5, with 9 bases lining up with TRBD1. CDR1 and CDR2 from the germline V gene are SNHLY and FYNNEI. The CDR3 covers 14 residues. Losses at the gene ends were 7 bases for V and 4 bases for J; bases not matched to a gene: 5. The CDR3 region has the DNA TGTGCCAGCACCGGGACAGGGTCGAATCAGCCCCAGCATTTT. Translated: CASTGTGSNQPQHF.

This clonotype showed up many times. V usage is TRBV7-2 and J usage is TRBJ1-4; 8 bases line up with TRBD1. This CDR3 is built from 14 residues. Germline V gives CDR1 SGHTA, CDR2 FQGNSA. The V and J ends lost 8 bases and 8 bases, in that order; junction bases with no gene match: 10. The CDR3 region is CASARSPGGEKLFF. For the CDR3, the DNA is TGTGCCAGCGCTAGATCCCCAGGGGGCGAAAAACTGTTTTTT.

About this clonotype itself: One base away lies a much larger clone, so this may be a sequencing read error. The chain is built from TRBV5-1 and TRBJ1-1, with TRBD1 as a possible D gene (5 bases). This CDR3 comprises 16 residues. V shed 0 bases and J shed 3 bases, with 15 bases lying between them. Looked up from germline, CDR1 is SGHRS and CDR2 is YFSETQ. The CDR3 DNA sequence: TGCGCCAGCAGCTTGGCTTGGACTACCAGGGACACTGAAGCTTTCTTT. It codes for CASSLAWTTRDTEAFF.

The rearrangement uses TRBV13 and TRBJ2-7; the D call may be TRBD1 or TRBD2 (5 bases each). The V gene lost 6 bases and the J gene lost 3 bases, with 12 bases spanning the gap. This CDR3 region has 13 residues. From germline, CDR1 is PRHDT and CDR2 FYEKMQ (reference sequence). The CDR3 here is CASSPWGIYEQYV. DNA of the CDR3: TGTGCCAGCAGTCCGTGGGGGATCTACGAGCAGTACGTC.

The table lists this clonotype with a few counts. The chain joins TRBV7-9 to TRBJ2-7; a weak D match, TRBD2 (6 bases). This CDR3 has 16 amino acids. CDR1 is SEHNR and CDR2 is FQNEAQ in the germline V gene (reference sequence). V was clipped by 4 bases and J by 9 bases, with 25 bases between them. CDR3 amino acids: CASSSTGTPLPRAQYF. In DNA form, the CDR3 reads TGTGCCAGCAGCTCTACCGGGACTCCCCTCCCTAGGGCGCAGTACTTC.

In this sample, this clonotype turned up a few times. The chain has TRBV14 and TRBJ1-1; no firm D call. Per the germline V gene, CDR1 is SGHDN and CDR2 is FVKESK. The length of the CDR3 is 13 residues. Trimming left V 3 bases short and J 5 bases short, with 10 bases between. The CDR3 nucleotides read TGTGCCAGCAGCCACGGACCGCGGACTGAAGCTTTCTTT. Encoded protein: CASSHGPRTEAFF.

This clonotype has at least ten counts. The chain has TRBV2 and TRBJ1-5; 9 bases agree with TRBD1. The CDR3 is made up of 17 amino acids. V lost 8 bases and J lost 2; bases outside the gene matches: 13. CDR1 and CDR2 from the germline V gene are SNHLY and FYNNEI. This chain's CDR3 is CASRLGTGLMGNQPQHF. CDR3 nucleotide sequence: TGTGCCAGCCGCCTCGGGACAGGGTTAATGGGCAATCAGCCCCAGCATTTT.